The 10 T cell receptor beta chains below all came from one sample that was sequenced in a study of blood T cell repertoires in COVID-19. TCRdb's table, derived via immunoSEQ multiplex PCR, lists solely in-frame clones and lacks some. The sample lists around 170,000 clones; 84% were seen once. Sequencing input: peripheral blood. The receptors originated from a man between 18 and 35 years old with active or convalescent COVID-19.

This sequence joins TRBV9 and TRBJ2-1; D may be TRBD1 (6 bases). Per the germline V gene, CDR1 is SGDLS and CDR2 is YYNGEE. The CDR3 consists of 13 residues. Trimming removed 1 base at V and 8 bases at J, with 10 bases between. CDR3 residues: CASSVSTGDEQFF. The CDR3 DNA reads TGTGCCAGCAGCGTATCGACAGGAGATGAGCAGTTCTTC.

In nucleotides, the CDR3 is TGTGCCAGCAGCCAAGACGAACAGGGGCCTGAAGCTTTCTTT. This gives the protein CASSQDEQGPEAFF. This chain joins TRBV13 and TRBJ1-1, with 7 positions matching TRBD1. The ends lost 5 bases at V and 6 bases at J; junction bases unmatched: 9. CDR1 is PRHDT, CDR2 FYEKMQ, per germline (reference sequence). CDR3 length: 14 amino acids.

V gene TRBV7-3 combines with J gene TRBJ2-7, with 11 bases that match TRBD1. The junction had 4 bases not matched to a gene; V was cut back by 0 bases and J by 3 bases. Germline CDR1 reads SGHTA; CDR2 reads FQGTGA. CDR3 length: 16 residues. The CDR3 DNA follows: TGTGCCAGCAGCTTAACAGGGACAGGGGGTCGCTACGAGCAGTACTTC. Translating gives CASSLTGTGGRYEQYF.

The gene calls are TRBV19 and TRBJ1-5, with a tentative D call TRBD1 (6 bases). The germline V gene has CDR1 LNHDA and CDR2 SQIVND (reference sequence). V was cut by 8 bases and J by 4 bases, with 18 bases left in between. The CDR3 spans 15 residues. For the CDR3, the DNA is TGTGCCAGTTCGTGGGCAGGGGAAGTGAATCAGCCCCAGCATTTT. As protein: CASSWAGEVNQPQHF.

The J gene is TRBJ1-2, the V gene TRBV19; unclear D gene. This CDR3 contains 12 residues. V shed 7 bases and J shed 4 bases, with 10 bases lying between them. Germline V gives CDR1 LNHDA, CDR2 SQIVND (reference sequence). CDR3 sequence: CASKSAVYGYTF. CDR3 nucleotides: TGTGCCAGTAAGTCTGCGGTCTATGGCTACACCTTC.

The V gene is TRBV7-6, the J gene TRBJ1-2, with TRBD1 matching over 7 bases. Trimming took 5 bases from V and 1 from J; bases not matched to a gene: 10. Germline values: CDR1 SGHVS, CDR2 FNYEAQ. The CDR3 runs to 16 residues. The CDR3 nucleotides read TGTGCCAGCAGCGAAGCCCGGGACAGAGATAACTATGGCTACACCTTC. Protein sequence: CASSEARDRDNYGYTF.

J is TRBJ2-1 and V is TRBV5-6; tentatively, D is TRBD2 (5 bases). The germline V gene encodes CDR1 SGHDT and CDR2 YYEEEE. The CDR3 loop spans 14 amino acids. Deletions cut 8 bases from V and 2 bases from J, with 14 bases between. The CDR3 DNA reads TGTGCCAGTTTCCGGGGAACCCCCTACAATGAGCAGTTCTTC. This encodes CASFRGTPYNEQFF.

The chain links TRBV10-2 to TRBJ2-5; 9 nucleotides agree with TRBD2. From germline, CDR1 is WSHSY and CDR2 SAAADI. The CDR3 sequence is 15 residues long. V lost 5 bases and J lost 5; bases outside the gene matches: 9. DNA for the CDR3: TGCGCCAGCAGTAATGCGGGAGGGAGGAAGGAGACCCAGTACTTC. Its protein is CASSNAGGRKETQYF.

The rearrangement uses TRBV7-2 and TRBJ2-2, with 14 bases matching TRBD2. The CDR3 runs to 16 residues. The germline gives CDR1 SGHTA, CDR2 FQGNSA. J was trimmed by 6 bases and V by 0 bases; bases with no gene match: 0. The DNA of the CDR3 is TGTGCCAGCAGCTTAGCGGGACTAGCGGGAGCCGGGGAGCTGTTTTTT. Protein: CASSLAGLAGAGELFF. The whole variable domain, filled in from reference TRBV7-2 and TRBJ2-2, reads GAGVSQSPSNKVTEKGKDVELRCDPISGHTALYWYRQSLGQGLEFLIYFQGNSAPDKSGLPSDRFSAERTGGSVSTLTIQRTQQEDSAVYLCASSLAGLAGAGELFFGEGSRLTVL.

This clone has a single count. This chain uses TRBV15 with TRBJ2-7; D may be TRBD1 (6 bases). The germline CDR1 and CDR2 sequences are LNHNV and YYDKDF (reference sequence). V lost 0 bases and J 6 bases, leaving 9 bases between the germline ends. The CDR3 runs 13 residues. The CDR3 region is CATSREGTFEQYF. Written as DNA, the CDR3 is TGTGCCACCAGCAGAGAGGGGACATTCGAGCAGTACTTC.